These T cell receptor beta chains were read from a single sample in a study of blood T cell repertoires in COVID-19. Only in-frame clones appear in the TCRdb table, and some are missing; sequencing was by immunoSEQ multiplex PCR. The sample carries some 270,000 clones, roughly 86% recorded once. Sequenced material: peripheral blood. The source is a woman at least 80 years old with COVID-19, enrolled during active disease. The CDR3 runs from the conserved cysteine through the conserved F or W. Fields, in order: V gene, clone size, J gene, D gene, CDR3 DNA, CDR3 protein. A D gene is named only where the DNA matches it firmly. Part of the rows lack a size; the others show once, few, many or a class for expanded clones.

>TRBV4-1|.|TRBJ2-2|TRBD2
TGCGCCAGCAGCCAAACCGGGACTAGTAGGACCGGGGAGCTGTTTTTT
CASSQTGTSRTGELFF
>TRBV7-2|.|TRBJ1-2|.
TGTGCCAGCAGCTTTACAGGAAACTATGGCTACACCTTC
CASSFTGNYGYTF
>TRBV18|.|TRBJ1-5|TRBD1
TGTGCCAGCTCACCAACGACAGGGATGAGCAATCAGCCCCAGCATTTT
CASSPTTGMSNQPQHF
>TRBV6-4|.|TRBJ2-5|TRBD2
TGTGCCAGCAGCGACTTGACTAGCGACAGGTACTTC
CASSDLTSDRYF
>TRBV7-9|.|TRBJ1-4|TRBD1
TGTGCCAGCAGCCCGGGACAGGGCCCTAATGAAAAACTGTTTTTT
CASSPGQGPNEKLFF
>TRBV6-6|.|TRBJ1-2|TRBD1
TGTGCCAGCAGGGTCAAGGGACAGTTCTATGGCTACACCTTC
CASRVKGQFYGYTF
>TRBV10-3|.|TRBJ1-1|.
TGTGCCATCAGTGAGTCGGGGGAGGGCTCGGAGGCTTTCTTT
CAISESGEGSEAFF
>TRBV6-2/TRBV6-3|.|TRBJ2-7|TRBD1
TGTGCCAGCAGCCGTGGACAGGGGGCGCGAGACTACGAGCAGTACTTC
CASSRGQGARDYEQYF
>TRBV24-1|.|TRBJ1-2|.
TGTGCCACCAGTGATCCCAAGACAGGCAACTATGGCTACACCTTC
CATSDPKTGNYGYTF
>TRBV9|.|TRBJ2-7|TRBD1
TGTGCCAGCAGCCCCCGTACAGGGGGACACGAGCAGTACTTC
CASSPRTGGHEQYF
>TRBV28|.|TRBJ1-3|TRBD1
TGTGCCAGCAGTTTCCTGACAGGGGTAGGAAACACCATATATTTT
CASSFLTGVGNTIYF
>TRBV5-1|.|TRBJ2-3|TRBD2
TGCGCCAGCTCGACTAGCGGTACAGATACGCAGTATTTT
CASSTSGTDTQYF
>TRBV6-4|.|TRBJ1-1|TRBD1
TGTGCCAGCAGTGACTCGACAGGGAGAGCTTTCTTT
CASSDSTGRAFF
>TRBV5-6|.|TRBJ1-2|.
TGTGCCAGCAGCTTGAGGCAGGGGTTCACTAACTATGGCTACACCTTC
CASSLRQGFTNYGYTF
>TRBV19|.|TRBJ1-6|.
TGTGCCAGTAGTATAATCGCGAGGAATTCACCCCTCCACTTT
CASSIIARNSPLHF
>TRBV5-1|.|TRBJ1-1|.
TGCGCCAGCAGCTTGGAACCGCCGGGGGCTGAAGCTTTCTTT
CASSLEPPGAEAFF
>TRBV7-3|once|TRBJ2-7|.
TGTGCCAGCAGCTTAGGGACACATGCCTACGAGCAGTACTTC
CASSLGTHAYEQYF
>TRBV6-6|once|TRBJ2-1|.
TGTGCCAGCACCTGGACACCACTCTCCTACAATGAGCAGTTCTTC
CASTWTPLSYNEQFF
>TRBV7-2|.|TRBJ2-2|TRBD1
TGTGCCAGCAGCCTTGGGGACAGGGGTTACACCGGGGAGCTGTTTTTT
CASSLGDRGYTGELFF
>TRBV3-1/TRBV3-2|.|TRBJ1-1|TRBD1
TGTGCCAGCAGCCAAGGATGGAGGGGGCGGAACACTGAAGCTTTCTTT
CASSQGWRGRNTEAFF
>TRBV5-1|.|TRBJ2-5|.
TGCGCCAGCAGCTTGGGCGGCTTCCAAGAGACCCAGTACTTC
CASSLGGFQETQYF
>TRBV3-1/TRBV3-2|.|TRBJ1-2|TRBD1
TGTGCCAGCAGCGCGAGGACAGGGGAAAGTGGCTACACCTTC
CASSARTGESGYTF
>TRBV2|.|TRBJ2-1|TRBD2
TGTGCCAGCAAACTAGCGGGGGGATCGGGGGAGCAGTTCTTC
CASKLAGGSGEQFF
>TRBV5-4|.|TRBJ1-2|.
TGTGCCAGCAGCTTGGGGCAGGGTGTCACCTTC
CASSLGQGVTF
>TRBV5-1|.|TRBJ1-4|.
TGCGCCAGCACCGACACGGGAAATGTAGAGGAAAAACTGTTTTTT
CASTDTGNVEEKLFF